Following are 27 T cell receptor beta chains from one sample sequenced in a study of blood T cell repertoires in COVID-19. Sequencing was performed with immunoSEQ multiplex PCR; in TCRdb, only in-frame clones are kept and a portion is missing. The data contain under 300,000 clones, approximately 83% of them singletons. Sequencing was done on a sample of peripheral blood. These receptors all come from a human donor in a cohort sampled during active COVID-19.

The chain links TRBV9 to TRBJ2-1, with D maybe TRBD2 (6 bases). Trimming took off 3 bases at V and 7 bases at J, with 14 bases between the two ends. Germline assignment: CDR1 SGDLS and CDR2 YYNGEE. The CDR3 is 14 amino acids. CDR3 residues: CASSGRTNLNEQFF. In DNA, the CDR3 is TGTGCCAGCAGCGGACGGACTAATCTGAATGAGCAGTTCTTC.

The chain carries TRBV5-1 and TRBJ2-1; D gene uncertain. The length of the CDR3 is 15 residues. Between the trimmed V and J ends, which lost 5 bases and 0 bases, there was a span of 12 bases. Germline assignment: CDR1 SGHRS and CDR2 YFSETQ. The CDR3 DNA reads TGCGCCAGCAGGCCGCAGTCCAGCTCCTACAATGAGCAGTTCTTC. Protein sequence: CASRPQSSSYNEQFF.

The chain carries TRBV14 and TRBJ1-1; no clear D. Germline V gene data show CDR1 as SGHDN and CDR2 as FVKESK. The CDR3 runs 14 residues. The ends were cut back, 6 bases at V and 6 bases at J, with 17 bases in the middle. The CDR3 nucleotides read TGTGCCAGCAGTCAATGGCTCGGGGTGGCTGAAGCTTTCTTT. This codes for CASSQWLGVAEAFF. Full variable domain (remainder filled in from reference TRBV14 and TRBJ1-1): EAGVTQFPSHSVIEKGQTVTLRCDPISGHDNLYWYRRVMGKEIKFLLHFVKESKQDESGMPNNRFLAERTGGTYSTLKVQPAELEDSGVYFCASSQWLGVAEAFFGQGTRLTVV.

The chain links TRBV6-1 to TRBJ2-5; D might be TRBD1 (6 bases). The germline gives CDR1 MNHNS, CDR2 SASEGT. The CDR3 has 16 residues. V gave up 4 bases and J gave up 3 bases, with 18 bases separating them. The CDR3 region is CASSGFPGTTKETQYF. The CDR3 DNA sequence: TGTGCCAGCAGTGGGTTCCCAGGGACAACGAAAGAGACCCAGTACTTC.

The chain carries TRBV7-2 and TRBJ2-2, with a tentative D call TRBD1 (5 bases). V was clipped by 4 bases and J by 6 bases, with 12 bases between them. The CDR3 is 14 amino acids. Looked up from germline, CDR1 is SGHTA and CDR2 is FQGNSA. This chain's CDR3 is CASSYLTGAGELFF. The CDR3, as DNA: TGTGCCAGCAGCTACCTTACAGGAGCCGGGGAGCTGTTTTTT.

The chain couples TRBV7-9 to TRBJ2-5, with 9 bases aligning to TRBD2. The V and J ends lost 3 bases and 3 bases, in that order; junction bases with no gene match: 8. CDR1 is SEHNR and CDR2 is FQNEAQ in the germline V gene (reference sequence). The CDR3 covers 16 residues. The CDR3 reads CASSFDLTSGKETQYF. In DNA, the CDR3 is TGTGCCAGCAGCTTCGATTTGACTAGCGGAAAAGAGACCCAGTACTTC.

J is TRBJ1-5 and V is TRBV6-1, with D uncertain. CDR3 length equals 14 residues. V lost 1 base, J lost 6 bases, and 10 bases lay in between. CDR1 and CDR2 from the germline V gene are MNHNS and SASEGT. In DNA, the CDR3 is TGTGCCAGCAGTGAAGGAGGAACTGGTCAGCCCCAGCATTTT. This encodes CASSEGGTGQPQHF.

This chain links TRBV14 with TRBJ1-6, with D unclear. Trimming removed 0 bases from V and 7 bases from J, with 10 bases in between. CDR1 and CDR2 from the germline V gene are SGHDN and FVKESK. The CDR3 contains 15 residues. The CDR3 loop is CASSQETDWNSPLHF. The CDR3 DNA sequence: TGTGCCAGCAGCCAAGAAACAGATTGGAATTCACCCCTCCACTTT.

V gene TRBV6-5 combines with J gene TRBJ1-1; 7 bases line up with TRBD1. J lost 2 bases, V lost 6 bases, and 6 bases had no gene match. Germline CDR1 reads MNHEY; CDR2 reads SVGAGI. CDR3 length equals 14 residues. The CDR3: CASRRTGENTEAFF. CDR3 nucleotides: TGTGCCAGCAGACGGACAGGAGAAAACACTGAAGCTTTCTTT.

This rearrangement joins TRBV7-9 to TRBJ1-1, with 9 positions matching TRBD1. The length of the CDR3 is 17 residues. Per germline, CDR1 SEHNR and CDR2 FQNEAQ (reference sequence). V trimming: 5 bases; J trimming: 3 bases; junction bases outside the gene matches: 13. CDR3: CASSPGTGLGGYTEAFF. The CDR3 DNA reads TGTGCCAGCAGCCCCGGGACAGGGCTGGGGGGATACACTGAAGCTTTCTTT.

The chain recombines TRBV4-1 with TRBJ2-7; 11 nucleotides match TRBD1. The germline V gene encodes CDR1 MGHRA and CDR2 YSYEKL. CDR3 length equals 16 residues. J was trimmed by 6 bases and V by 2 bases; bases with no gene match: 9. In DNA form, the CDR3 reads TGCGCCAGCAGCCAAATTCTCGCCGGGACAGGGGGCGAGCAGTACTTC. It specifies CASSQILAGTGGEQYF.

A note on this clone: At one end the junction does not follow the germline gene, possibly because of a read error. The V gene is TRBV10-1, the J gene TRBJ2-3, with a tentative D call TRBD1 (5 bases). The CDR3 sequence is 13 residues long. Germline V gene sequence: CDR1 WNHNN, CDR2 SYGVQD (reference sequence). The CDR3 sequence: CANSEPGSDTQYF. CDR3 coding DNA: TGCGCCAACAGTGAGCCAGGGTCAGATACGCAGTATTTT.

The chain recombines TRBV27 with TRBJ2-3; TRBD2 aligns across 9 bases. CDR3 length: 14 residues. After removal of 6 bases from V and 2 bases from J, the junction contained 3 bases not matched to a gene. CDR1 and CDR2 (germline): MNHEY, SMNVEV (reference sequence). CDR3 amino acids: CASRASGNTDTQYF. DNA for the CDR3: TGTGCCAGCAGGGCTAGCGGGAACACAGATACGCAGTATTTT.

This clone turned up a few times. CDR3 residues: CASRDESHGNYNQPQHF. The CDR3 bases are TGTGCCAGCAGAGACGAATCGCACGGGAACTACAATCAGCCCCAGCATTTT. The gene calls are TRBV28 and TRBJ1-5; D gene unclear. The V gene lost 6 bases and the J gene lost 3 bases, with 21 bases spanning the gap. This CDR3 spans 17 amino acids. In germline, CDR1 is MDHEN, CDR2 SYDVKM.

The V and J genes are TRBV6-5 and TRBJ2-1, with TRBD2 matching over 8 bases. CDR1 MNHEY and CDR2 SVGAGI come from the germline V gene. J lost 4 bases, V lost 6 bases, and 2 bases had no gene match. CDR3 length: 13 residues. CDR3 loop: CASRVAGYNEQFF. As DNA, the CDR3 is TGTGCCAGCAGGGTAGCGGGGTACAATGAGCAGTTCTTC.

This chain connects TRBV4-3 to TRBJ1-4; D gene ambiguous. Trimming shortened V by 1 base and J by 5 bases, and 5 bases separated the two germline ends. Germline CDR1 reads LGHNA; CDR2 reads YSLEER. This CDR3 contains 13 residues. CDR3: CASSQAPNEKLFF. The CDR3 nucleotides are TGCGCCAGCAGCCAAGCCCCAAATGAAAAACTGTTTTTT.

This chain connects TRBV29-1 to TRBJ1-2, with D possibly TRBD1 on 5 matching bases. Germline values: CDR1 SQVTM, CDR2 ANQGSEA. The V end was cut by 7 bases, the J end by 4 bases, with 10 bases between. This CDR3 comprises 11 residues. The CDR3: CSGGEGYGYTF. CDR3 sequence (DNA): TGCAGCGGGGGGGAGGGCTATGGCTACACCTTC. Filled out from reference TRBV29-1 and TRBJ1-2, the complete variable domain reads SAVISQKPSRDICQRGTSLTIQCQVDSQVTMMFWYRQQPGQSLTLIATANQGSEATYESGFVIDKFPISRPNLTFSTLTVSNMSPEDSSIYLCSGGEGYGYTFGSGTRLTVV.

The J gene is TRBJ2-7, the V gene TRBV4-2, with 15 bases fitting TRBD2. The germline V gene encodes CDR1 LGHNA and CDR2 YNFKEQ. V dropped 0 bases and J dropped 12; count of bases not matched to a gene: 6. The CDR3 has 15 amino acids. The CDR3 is CASSQDRTSGGVMYF. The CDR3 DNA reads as TGTGCCAGCAGCCAAGACAGGACTAGCGGGGGGGTCATGTACTTC.

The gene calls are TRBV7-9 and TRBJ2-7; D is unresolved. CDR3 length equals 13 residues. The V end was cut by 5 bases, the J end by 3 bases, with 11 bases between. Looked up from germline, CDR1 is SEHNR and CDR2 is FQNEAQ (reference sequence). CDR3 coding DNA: TGTGCCAGCAGCCCAGAGGCCAGCTACGAGCAGTACTTC. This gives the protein CASSPEASYEQYF.

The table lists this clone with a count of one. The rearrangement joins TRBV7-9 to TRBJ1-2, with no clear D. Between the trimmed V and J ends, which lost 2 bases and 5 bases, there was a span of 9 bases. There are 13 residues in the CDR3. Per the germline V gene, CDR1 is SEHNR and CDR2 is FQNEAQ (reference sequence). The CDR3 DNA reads TGTGCCAGCAGCTTAACAGCAGAATATGGCTACACCTTC. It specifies CASSLTAEYGYTF. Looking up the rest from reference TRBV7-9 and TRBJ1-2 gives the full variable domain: DTGVSQNPRHKITKRGQNVTFRCDPISEHNRLYWYRQTLGQGPEFLTYFQNEAQLEKSRLLSDRFSAERPKGSFSTLEIQRTEQGDSAMYLCASSLTAEYGYTFGSGTRLTVV.

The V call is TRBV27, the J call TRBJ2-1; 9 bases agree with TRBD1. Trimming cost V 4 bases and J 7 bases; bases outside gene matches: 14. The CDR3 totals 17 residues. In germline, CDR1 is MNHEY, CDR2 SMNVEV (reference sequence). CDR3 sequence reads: CASSSSYSTGGRNEQFF. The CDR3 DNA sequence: TGTGCCAGCAGTTCGTCATACTCAACAGGGGGCAGGAATGAGCAGTTCTTC.

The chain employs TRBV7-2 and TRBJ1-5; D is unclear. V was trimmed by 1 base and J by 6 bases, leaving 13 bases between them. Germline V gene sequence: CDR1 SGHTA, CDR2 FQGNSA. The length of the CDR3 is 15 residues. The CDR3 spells CASSLEFRVGQPQHF. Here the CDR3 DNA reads TGTGCCAGCAGCTTAGAGTTCCGGGTAGGTCAGCCCCAGCATTTT. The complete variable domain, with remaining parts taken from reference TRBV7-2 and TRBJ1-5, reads GAGVSQSPSNKVTEKGKDVELRCDPISGHTALYWYRQSLGQGLEFLIYFQGNSAPDKSGLPSDRFSAERTGGSVSTLTIQRTQQEDSAVYLCASSLEFRVGQPQHFGDGTRLSIL.

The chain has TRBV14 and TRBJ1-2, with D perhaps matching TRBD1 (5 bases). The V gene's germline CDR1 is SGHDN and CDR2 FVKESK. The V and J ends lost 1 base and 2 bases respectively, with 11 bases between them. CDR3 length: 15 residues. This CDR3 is CASSQVGAGNYGYTF. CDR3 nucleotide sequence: TGTGCCAGCAGCCAAGTCGGTGCAGGGAACTATGGCTACACCTTC.

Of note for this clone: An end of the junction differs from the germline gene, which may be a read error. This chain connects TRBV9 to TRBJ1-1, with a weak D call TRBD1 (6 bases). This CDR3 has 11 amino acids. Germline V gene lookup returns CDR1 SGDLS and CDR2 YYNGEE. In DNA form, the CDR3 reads TGTGCCAGCGGCGTTCAGGGGGAAGCTTTCTTT. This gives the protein CASGVQGEAFF.

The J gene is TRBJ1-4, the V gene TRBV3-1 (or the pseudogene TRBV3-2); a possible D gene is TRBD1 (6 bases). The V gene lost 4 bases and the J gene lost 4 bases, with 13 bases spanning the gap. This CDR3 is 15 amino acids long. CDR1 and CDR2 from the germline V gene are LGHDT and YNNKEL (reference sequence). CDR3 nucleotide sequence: TGTGCCAGCAGCCCGGGGGGCCTTCTTAATGAAAAACTGTTTTTT. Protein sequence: CASSPGGLLNEKLFF.

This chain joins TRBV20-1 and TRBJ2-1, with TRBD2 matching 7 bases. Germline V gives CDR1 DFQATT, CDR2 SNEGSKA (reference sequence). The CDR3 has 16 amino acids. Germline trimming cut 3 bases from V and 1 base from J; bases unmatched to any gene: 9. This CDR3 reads CSASPLGGRSYNEQFF. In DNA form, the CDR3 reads TGCAGTGCTAGTCCCCTGGGCGGGAGATCCTACAATGAGCAGTTCTTC.

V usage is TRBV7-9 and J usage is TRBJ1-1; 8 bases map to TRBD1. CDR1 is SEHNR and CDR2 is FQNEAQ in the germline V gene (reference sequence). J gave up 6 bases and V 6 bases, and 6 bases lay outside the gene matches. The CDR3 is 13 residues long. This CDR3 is CASRRGQGAEAFF. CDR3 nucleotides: TGTGCCAGCAGACGTGGACAGGGCGCTGAAGCTTTCTTT.